One sample yielded the 18 T cell receptor beta chains listed below, sequenced in a study of T cell changes during pregnancy in multiple sclerosis (dated by TCRdb to 2018 to 2020). The library was prepared using the immunoSEQ multiplex PCR assay. The table comes from immuneACCESS by way of TCRdb, which keeps in-frame sequences with V and J called. Part of the clones is missing from these tables; in studies checked, under half for an unresolved V gene and the rest for unknown reasons. The sample yields tens of thousands of clones; 85% to 95% were counted once. 0.7% to 1% of the sample goes to the ten largest clones. Sequencing was performed on CD4+ T cells from peripheral blood mononuclear cells, taken before pregnancy. These receptors all come from a female donor with multiple sclerosis, enrolled in a pregnancy study.

The genes are TRBV15 and TRBJ2-7; possibly TRBD1 for D (5 bases). V gave up 5 bases and J gave up 3 bases, with 11 bases separating them. This CDR3 region has 13 residues. CDR1 is LNHNV and CDR2 is YYDKDF in the germline V gene (reference sequence). CDR3 coding DNA: TGTGCCACCAGCGGGGCAGGGAACTACGAGCAGTACTTC. It translates to CATSGAGNYEQYF. The complete variable domain, with remaining parts taken from reference TRBV15 and TRBJ2-7, reads DAMVIQNPRYQVTQFGKPVTLSCSQTLNHNVMYWYQQKSSQAPKLLFHYYDKDFNNEADTPDNFQSRRPNTSFCFLDIRSPGLGDTAMYLCATSGAGNYEQYFGPGTRLTVT.

The chain combines TRBV2 with TRBJ2-7; 8 bases are a match to TRBD2. The CDR3 runs to 14 residues. V lost 5 bases and J lost 1; bases outside the gene matches: 4. Per the germline V gene, CDR1 is SNHLY and CDR2 is FYNNEI. CDR3 loop: CASSKAGGSYEQYF. Here the CDR3 DNA reads TGTGCCAGCAGTAAGGCGGGGGGATCCTACGAGCAGTACTTC.

The chain carries TRBV5-6 and TRBJ2-6; D possibly corresponds to TRBD1 (6 bases). The V gene's germline CDR1 is SGHDT and CDR2 YYEEEE. The CDR3 covers 15 residues. V was trimmed by 4 bases and J by 9 bases, leaving 17 bases between them. The chain's CDR3 is CASSPGHAGGNVLTF. For the CDR3, the DNA is TGTGCCAGCAGCCCGGGACACGCTGGAGGCAACGTCCTGACTTTC.

The rearrangement links TRBV28 to TRBJ1-5, with D unclear. Per germline, CDR1 MDHEN and CDR2 SYDVKM. The CDR3 consists of 16 residues. Trimming stripped 2 bases from V and 7 bases from J, with 18 bases between. In nucleotides, the CDR3 is TGTGCCAGCAGTTTACACCAGGCCCGAGGAGGACAGCCCCAGCATTTT. This encodes CASSLHQARGGQPQHF.

A remark on this clone: Other DNA sequences in the same sample also yield this CDR3. The V and J genes are TRBV7-2 and TRBJ2-7, with D hard to call. The germline V and J ends were trimmed by 2 bases and 5 bases, with 4 bases remaining between them. CDR3 size: 11 residues. Germline CDR1 reads SGHTA; CDR2 reads FQGNSA. The CDR3 DNA sequence: TGTGCCAGCAGCTTACGAGACGAGCAGTACTTC. Its protein product is CASSLRDEQYF.

In DNA, the CDR3 is TGTGCCAGCAGTGATTTAGGACAGAAGGGTAACAATGAGCAGTTCTTC. It is translated as CASSDLGQKGNNEQFF. The chain couples TRBV25-1 to TRBJ2-1, with D maybe TRBD1 (6 bases). V lost 3 bases to trimming and J lost 5 bases, with 17 bases between them. Germline V gene lookup returns CDR1 MGHDK and CDR2 SYGVNS. This CDR3 has 16 residues.

This rearrangement joins TRBV28 to TRBJ2-7, with TRBD2 matching 8 bases. V was pared by 3 bases and J by 2 bases, with 12 bases of the junction left unmatched. CDR3 size: 17 residues. The germline V gene has CDR1 MDHEN and CDR2 SYDVKM. CDR3 DNA sequence: TGTGCCAGCAGTTTTATCCCATGGGCGGGGGGAACCTACGAGCAGTACTTC. It specifies CASSFIPWAGGTYEQYF.

V and J are TRBV19 and TRBJ1-3, with D unresolved. CDR1 and CDR2 from the germline V gene are LNHDA and SQIVND (reference sequence). The CDR3 has 13 residues. Trimming removed 9 bases at V and 0 bases at J, with 9 bases between. Here the CDR3 reads CASEQSSGNTIYF. Here the CDR3 DNA reads TGTGCCAGCGAACAGAGCTCTGGAAACACCATATATTTT.

This chain connects TRBV28 to TRBJ2-1; 9 positions agree with TRBD1. Trimming at V came to 8 bases and at J to 6 bases, leaving 11 bases not matched to a gene. The CDR3 runs 15 residues. The V gene's germline CDR1 is MDHEN and CDR2 SYDVKM. The CDR3 DNA sequence: TGTGCCAGCCTCGATGGGGGACAGGGCAGCAATGAGCAGTTCTTC. Amino acid sequence: CASLDGGQGSNEQFF.

CDR3 coding DNA: TGTGCCAGCAGAAACCTAGACGAGCAGTACTTC. Protein: CASRNLDEQYF. This rearrangement joins TRBV2 to TRBJ2-7; D ambiguous. The length of the CDR3 is 11 residues. Trimming stripped 6 bases from V and 5 bases from J, with 8 bases between. CDR1 SNHLY and CDR2 FYNNEI come from the germline V gene.

The chain couples TRBV6-1 to TRBJ2-7; D remains ambiguous. Trimming stripped 5 bases from V and 4 bases from J, with 15 bases between. The CDR3 is 14 amino acids. CDR1 and CDR2 (germline): MNHNS, SASEGT. The DNA of the CDR3 is TGTGCCAGCAGTTGGCAGGCTTCTTTTTACGAGCAGTACTTC. Amino acids: CASSWQASFYEQYF.

This clone was observed once. The chain carries TRBV27 and TRBJ2-7; D possibly corresponds to TRBD2 (5 bases). The V end was cut by 5 bases, the J end by 3 bases, with 23 bases between. Germline CDR1 reads MNHEY; CDR2 reads SMNVEV (reference sequence). This CDR3 has 17 residues. The CDR3 protein is CASSARWGSEKRYEQYF. The CDR3 DNA is TGTGCCAGCAGTGCCCGGTGGGGTAGCGAGAAGCGCTACGAGCAGTACTTC.

The chain joins TRBV28 to TRBJ2-7; D remains unclear. The CDR3 runs 11 residues. Deletions cut 3 bases from V and 13 bases from J, with 13 bases between. CDR1 is MDHEN and CDR2 is SYDVKM in the germline V gene. CDR3 sequence reads: CASSFFSGVYF. The CDR3 DNA follows: TGTGCCAGCAGTTTTTTTTCCGGAGTTTACTTC.

The chain recombines TRBV7-2 with TRBJ2-6, with 9 bases aligning to TRBD1. CDR1 is SGHTA and CDR2 is FQGNSA in the germline V gene. CDR3 length: 18 residues. J was trimmed by 0 bases and V by 6 bases; bases with no gene match: 9. The CDR3 here is CASRYPGQGPSGANVLTF. In nucleotides, the CDR3 is TGTGCCAGCAGGTATCCGGGACAGGGACCCTCTGGGGCCAACGTCCTGACTTTC.

The CDR3 is CASRRDSPKYGYTF. The CDR3 DNA is TGTGCCAGCCGCCGGGACAGCCCAAAGTATGGCTACACCTTC. The rearrangement uses TRBV28 and TRBJ1-2; TRBD1 matches 7 bases. Germline V gene data show CDR1 as MDHEN and CDR2 as SYDVKM. With 8 bases clipped from V and 5 bases from J, the junction kept 11 bases outside the gene matches. The CDR3 consists of 14 residues.

The V and J genes are TRBV15 and TRBJ1-4, with 8 nucleotides matching TRBD1. The J segment lost 9 bases and the V segment lost 6 bases, leaving 15 bases of the junction unmatched. Germline CDR1 is LNHNV and CDR2 is YYDKDF (reference sequence). The CDR3 covers 16 residues. For the CDR3, the DNA is TGTGCCACCAGTAGAACCGACTCAGGGGGCGAGAAAAAACTGTTTTTT. It yields the protein CATSRTDSGGEKKLFF.

The chain has TRBV11-3 and TRBJ2-1; D is possibly TRBD2 (6 bases). Trimming removed 5 bases from V and 7 bases from J, with 18 bases in between. The CDR3 consists of 15 residues. Germline V CDR1 and CDR2: SGHNT, YENEEA. CDR3: CASSPKGRDGNEQFF. CDR3 coding DNA: TGTGCCAGCAGCCCTAAGGGGCGGGACGGGAATGAGCAGTTCTTC.

The chain combines TRBV6-5 with TRBJ2-1, with 7 bases identical to TRBD1. Germline CDR1 and CDR2: MNHEY and SVGAGI. Germline trimming cut 5 bases from V and 15 bases from J; bases unmatched to any gene: 7. The CDR3 is 11 residues long. This CDR3 is CASSRDSIWFF. For the CDR3, the DNA is TGTGCCAGCAGTAGGGACAGTATTTGGTTCTTC.